The clone carrying this T cell receptor beta chain occurred many times. Its antigen remains unidentified. Time point given: newly diagnosed GD, antithyroid drugs for less than 3 months. With RNA extracted from PBMCs as input, the TCR library was made. Diagnosis followed American Thyroid Association guidelines for Graves' disease. Both iRepertoire HTBI primers and Arm-PCR of CDR3 regions were used to build the TCR beta libraries. Each CDR3 protein is one row after TCRdb ran MiXCR on the multiplex PCR reads. This sample carries around 400,000 distinct CDR3 sequences, around 15% of them seen once, and the ten largest clones take 22%. The CDR3 runs to 17 residues. V trimming: 1 base; J trimming: 1 base; junction bases outside the gene matches: 5. This entry is derived from a study of regulatory T cells in long-lasting Graves disease. Study information: Graves' patients, diagnosed recently, had received antithyroid drugs under 3 months. The study's findings and limits: Those with persistent Graves' had less TCR diversity than newly diagnosed patients.

J is TRBJ2-3 and V is TRBV12-3 or TRBV12-4; 10 positions agree with TRBD1. This clonotype was sampled from a female donor with Graves disease. Specimen: peripheral blood mononuclear cells (PBMCs), collected at new diagnosis, from a patient treated with antithyroid drugs. This chain's CDR3 is CASSLGTGGPGTDTQYF. The CDR3 DNA sequence: TGTGCCAGCAGTTTAGGGACAGGGGGGCCGGGCACAGATACGCAGTATTTT.